These 2 T cell receptor beta chains share one sample of origin, sequenced in a study of T cell clonality in common variable immunodeficiency. The antigens of these receptors remain unknown. The protocol was immunoSEQ multiplex PCR, while the TCRdb copy is restricted to in-frame clones and leaves out a portion. The sample has about 26,000 clones, none seen only once. Overall study findings and caveats: In common variable immunodeficiency, TCR beta chains reportedly carried fewer deletions and N-nucleotide insertions.

The specimen sequenced was peripheral blood mononuclear cells. These receptors all stem from a human donor with common variable immunodeficiency.

The table lists this clone with a few counts. The CDR3 end is not reached by the read, which stops 3 residues before it; the germline J gene fills it in. V and J are TRBV20-1 and TRBJ2-5, with TRBD2 matching over 9 bases. The length of the CDR3 is 15 residues. The J segment lost 7 bases and the V segment lost 5 bases, leaving 14 bases of the junction unmatched. CDR1 is DFQATT, CDR2 SNEGSKA, per germline (reference sequence). The CDR3 loop reads CSAPALAGGPGTQYF. The DNA read from the CDR3 is TGCAGTGCTCCTGCCCTGGCGGGAGGGCCCGGGACC.

This clone was recorded many times. The CDR3 extends 3 residues past the end of the read, so its final part is completed from the germline J gene. The genes are TRBV11-2 and TRBJ2-5, with 10 nucleotides matching TRBD2. V gave up 5 bases and J gave up 5 bases; unmatched junction bases: 5. CDR3 length equals 14 residues. Germline loops: CDR1 SGHAT, CDR2 FQNNGV. The part of the CDR3 DNA that was read is TGTGCCAGCAGCGGAGCGGGAGGGCTCGAGACC. Translated, it gives CASSGAGGLET. The complete CDR3 reads CASSGAGGLETQYF.